What follows are 22 T cell receptor beta chains derived from one specimen sequenced in a study of neurological immune-mediated disorders. TCRdb recomputed calls from the 5' RACE reads with MiXCR, one row per CDR3 protein. The sample contains 48,000 or so distinct CDR3 sequences, about 9.3% of which appear only once. Input material: PBMCs. The origin of the receptors is a middle-aged woman with HTLV-1-associated myelopathy (HAM/TSP).

To note about this clonotype: A much larger clone lies one base from this, so it may be a read error. V usage is TRBV10-3 and J usage is TRBJ1-5, with D perhaps TRBD1 (5 bases). The CDR3 sequence is 13 residues long. Germline values: CDR1 ENHRY, CDR2 SYGVKD. CDR3 loop: CAISGAENQHQHF. The DNA for the CDR3 is TGTGCCATCAGCGGGGCAGAAAATCAGCACCAGCATTTT.

This clonotype was seen many times. The V gene is TRBV5-1, the J gene TRBJ2-2, with D possibly being TRBD1 (6 bases). The CDR3 has 16 residues. Germline CDR1 reads SGHRS; CDR2 reads YFSETQ. The V end was cut by 0 bases, the J end by 5 bases, with 14 bases between. CDR3 sequence: CASSLATGRKTGELFF. DNA of the CDR3: TGCGCCAGCAGCTTGGCGACAGGAAGGAAAACCGGGGAGCTGTTTTTT.

Many counts were recorded for this clonotype. The chain combines TRBV4-3 with TRBJ2-2; D may be TRBD2 (6 bases). Germline lookup yields CDR1 LGHNA and CDR2 YSLEER. Trimming took 5 bases from V and 5 from J, leaving 15 bases between them. CDR3 length: 15 amino acids. The CDR3 bases are TGCGCCAGCAGCAAGCCGGGACTCCCGACCGGGGAGCTGTTTTTT. Translating gives CASSKPGLPTGELFF.

This clonotype was counted at least ten times. This sequence joins TRBV5-1 and TRBJ2-5; TRBD2 is a possible D gene (6 bases). Trimming removed 3 bases at V and 0 bases at J, with 15 bases between. Germline V gives CDR1 SGHRS, CDR2 YFSETQ. The length of the CDR3 is 16 residues. CDR3 residues: CASSWAGGANQETQYF. The CDR3 nucleotides are TGCGCCAGCAGCTGGGCCGGCGGGGCCAACCAAGAGACCCAGTACTTC.

This clonotype was recorded many times. The rearrangement uses TRBV12-3 or TRBV12-4 and TRBJ2-5; 11 bases match TRBD2. The V and J ends lost 5 bases and 2 bases, in that order; junction bases with no gene match: 1. The CDR3 is 14 amino acids. CDR3 loop: CASSRLAGQETQYF. CDR3 DNA sequence: TGTGCCAGCAGTAGACTAGCGGGGCAAGAGACCCAGTACTTC.

This clonotype was counted many times. CDR3: CASSPGGDRGNPNSYEQYF. In DNA form, the CDR3 reads TGTGCCAGCAGCCCCGGCGGGGACAGGGGAAACCCGAACTCCTACGAGCAGTACTTC. The chain recombines TRBV11-2 with TRBJ2-7, with 10 bases that match TRBD1. V dropped 5 bases and J dropped 0; count of bases not matched to a gene: 16. The CDR3 sequence is 19 residues long. Germline V gene lookup returns CDR1 SGHAT and CDR2 FQNNGV.

This clonotype was recorded at least ten times. This chain uses TRBV20-1 with TRBJ1-2; TRBD1 agrees at 12 bases. J lost 8 bases, V lost 5 bases, and 9 bases had no gene match. Germline V CDR1 and CDR2: DFQATT, SNEGSKA (reference sequence). The CDR3 sequence is 14 residues long. CDR3 sequence: CSAAPGTGGRGYTF. CDR3 DNA: TGCAGTGCTGCCCCCGGGACAGGGGGCCGAGGCTACACCTTC.

The chain joins TRBV12-3 or TRBV12-4 to TRBJ2-3; D gene uncertain. Between the trimmed V and J ends, which lost 7 bases and 0 bases, there was a span of 11 bases. This CDR3 contains 14 residues. The CDR3 nucleotides read TGTGCCAGCATTCCTCAGCTAAGCACAGATACGCAGTATTTT. Translating it yields CASIPQLSTDTQYF.

This clonotype was counted ten times or more. The rearrangement uses TRBV15 and TRBJ2-5; 11 nucleotides agree with TRBD2. CDR3 length equals 15 residues. Trimming at V came to 1 base and at J to 3 bases, leaving 1 base not matched to a gene. The V gene's germline CDR1 is LNHNV and CDR2 YYDKDF (reference sequence). The CDR3 bases are TGTGCCACCAGCAGAGTGGGACTAGCGGAAGAGACCCAGTACTTC. Its translation is CATSRVGLAEETQYF.

The V call is TRBV15, the J call TRBJ1-1, with D maybe TRBD1 (6 bases). V dropped 5 bases and J dropped 0 bases, with 13 bases sitting between them. Germline assignment: CDR1 LNHNV and CDR2 YYDKDF (reference sequence). The CDR3 covers 15 residues. The CDR3 DNA reads TGTGCCACCAGCCCTGGACAGTTTATGAACACTGAAGCTTTCTTT. Its translation: CATSPGQFMNTEAFF.

In its sample, this clonotype was seen many times. The chain uses TRBV4-3 and TRBJ1-3, with D possibly matching TRBD1 (5 bases). This CDR3 spans 17 amino acids. V shed 1 base and J shed 2 bases, with 15 bases lying between them. CDR1 LGHNA and CDR2 YSLEER come from the germline V gene. CDR3 DNA sequence: TGCGCCAGCAGCCAAGGGCTTGGGGCGGGGCCTGGAAACACCATATATTTT. Encoded protein: CASSQGLGAGPGNTIYF.

This clonotype was found many times. The chain uses TRBV2 and TRBJ2-6, with D hard to call. This CDR3 spans 15 amino acids. Trimming took off 3 bases at V and 4 bases at J, with 10 bases between the two ends. Germline V gene sequence: CDR1 SNHLY, CDR2 FYNNEI. CDR3 sequence: CASSEAFMGANVLTF. The CDR3 DNA reads as TGTGCCAGCAGTGAGGCGTTTATGGGGGCCAACGTCCTGACTTTC. Variable domain in full (rest from reference TRBV2 and TRBJ2-6): EPEVTQTPSHQVTQMGQEVILRCVPISNHLYFYWYRQILGQKVEFLVSFYNNEISEKSEIFDDQFSVERPDGSNFTLKIRSTKLEDSAMYFCASSEAFMGANVLTFGAGSRLTVL.

This clonotype appeared many times. The gene calls are TRBV7-8 and TRBJ2-3; tentatively, D is TRBD2 (5 bases). Germline V CDR1 and CDR2: SGHVS, FQNEAQ. Between the trimmed V and J ends, which lost 5 bases and 1 base, there was a span of 19 bases. CDR3 length: 17 amino acids. CDR3 in DNA: TGTGCCAGCAGCCAACAACTAGTTTTTGGGGGCACAGATACGCAGTATTTT. Translation gives CASSQQLVFGGTDTQYF.

This clonotype has a count of ten or more. The chain combines TRBV27 with TRBJ2-5, with D possibly being TRBD1 (6 bases). This CDR3 is built from 14 residues. Germline CDR1 is MNHEY and CDR2 is SMNVEV (reference sequence). V was trimmed by 5 bases and J by 3 bases, leaving 13 bases between them. The CDR3 loop is CASSLLRDKETQYF. The CDR3, as DNA: TGTGCCAGCAGTCTCCTTCGGGACAAAGAGACCCAGTACTTC.

This clonotype was recorded many times. The V and J genes are TRBV2 and TRBJ2-3; 8 nucleotides align to TRBD1. Trimming took 3 bases from V and 0 from J; bases not matched to a gene: 8. This CDR3 region has 17 residues. CDR1 SNHLY and CDR2 FYNNEI come from the germline V gene. The CDR3 reads CASSDGTGRVSTDTQYF. In nucleotides, the CDR3 is TGTGCCAGCAGTGACGGGACAGGCCGAGTGAGCACAGATACGCAGTATTTT.

This clonotype was found many times. V and J are TRBV5-1 and TRBJ2-3, with TRBD1 matching over 12 bases. This CDR3 has 18 amino acids. Germline-derived CDR1 and CDR2 are SGHRS and YFSETQ. V lost 0 bases and J lost 5; bases outside the gene matches: 10. DNA of the CDR3: TGCGCCAGCAGCTTGGATGTCGGCGGGACAGGGGGCGTAGATACGCAGTATTTT. This codes for CASSLDVGGTGGVDTQYF.

This clonotype was detected ten times or more. The chain couples TRBV7-9 to TRBJ2-2; D perhaps matches TRBD2 (5 bases). The V gene's germline CDR1 is SEHNR and CDR2 FQNEAQ (reference sequence). V was clipped by 6 bases and J by 8 bases, with 16 bases between them. CDR3 length equals 14 residues. CDR3 in DNA: TGTGCCAGCAGGGGCCAAGAGGGCCCGGGGGAGCTGTTTTTT. This translates into CASRGQEGPGELFF. The full variable domain, completed using reference TRBV7-9 and TRBJ2-2, is DTGVSQNPRHKITKRGQNVTFRCDPISEHNRLYWYRQTLGQGPEFLTYFQNEAQLEKSRLLSDRFSAERPKGSFSTLEIQRTEQGDSAMYLCASRGQEGPGELFFGEGSRLTVL.

This clonotype was recorded at least ten times. V usage is TRBV11-3 and J usage is TRBJ2-4; D remains ambiguous. Trimming cost V 4 bases and J 7 bases, with 14 bases left between them. The CDR3 loop spans 14 amino acids. Per germline, CDR1 SGHNT and CDR2 YENEEA. CDR3 region: CASSSSPGLNIQYF. Here the CDR3 DNA reads TGTGCCAGCAGCTCGTCTCCGGGTTTGAACATTCAGTACTTC.

The chain recombines TRBV12-3 or TRBV12-4 with TRBJ2-1, with 10 nucleotides matching TRBD2. The CDR3 totals 13 residues. With V trimmed by 7 bases and J by 8 bases, 5 bases remained unmatched. The CDR3 loop reads CASKRGGGDEQFF. Written as DNA, the CDR3 is TGTGCCAGCAAGCGGGGGGGGGGCGATGAGCAGTTCTTC.

Concerning this clonotype: Possible read error: a much larger clone is one base away. This chain joins TRBV5-6 and TRBJ2-7; weak D call: TRBD2 (5 bases). Trimming shortened V by 5 bases and J by 3 bases, and 12 bases separated the two germline ends. CDR3 size: 13 residues. Germline loops: CDR1 SGHDT, CDR2 YYEEEE. The CDR3 loop reads CASRPGILYEQYF. DNA for the CDR3: TGTGCCAGCAGACCCGGGATCCTCTACGAGCAGTACTTC.

This clonotype was seen at least ten times. The J gene is TRBJ1-1, the V gene TRBV3-1; tentative D call: TRBD1 (6 bases). The germline V gene has CDR1 LGHDT and CDR2 YNNKEL (reference sequence). The CDR3 has 15 residues. Trimming cost V 4 bases and J 0 bases, with 12 bases left between them. The CDR3 DNA is TGTGCCAGCAGCCCCAGGACAGTAATGAACACTGAAGCTTTCTTT. It specifies CASSPRTVMNTEAFF.

This clonotype was found many times. The chain uses TRBV12-3 or TRBV12-4 and TRBJ1-5; 7 bases are shared with TRBD1. V shed 5 bases and J 2 bases; nucleotides not matched to a gene: 12. There are 17 residues in the CDR3. For the CDR3, the DNA is TGTGCCAGCAGTCTAGATGACAGGGCCGCCGGCAATCAGCCCCAGCATTTT. As protein: CASSLDDRAAGNQPQHF.